This TCR beta chain came from a study of cytomegalovirus exposure and HLA in healthy donors. Study summary: A prior study identified some 100 million unique TCR beta sequences from 190 million or so T cells.

Use of 60 Vbeta and 13 Jbeta primers characterized the PCR. The method was immunoSEQ multiplex PCR; TCRdb's version includes in-frame clones alone and lacks a portion of them. The specimen's table records 20,000 to 25,000 clones. Among the donors, all were healthy bone marrow donors. V lost 5 bases to trimming and J lost 5 bases; unmatched junction nucleotides: 7. The germline V gene encodes CDR1 WSHSY and CDR2 SAAADI. This CDR3 has 14 amino acids. This receptor was obtained from a male donor in good health and CMV-seropositive. Material for sequencing was PBMCs. V gene TRBV10-2 combines with J gene TRBJ1-1; TRBD1 matches 8 bases. DNA for the CDR3: TGCGCCAGCAGTCTAGTACAGGGGGAGACTGAAGCTTTCTTT. Translating gives CASSLVQGETEAFF.